A single sample gave rise to the 3 T cell receptor beta chains below, sequenced in a study of beta chain features in type 1 diabetes. Study-level results: TCRB CDR3 length was moderately but significantly reduced in all four CD4+ subsets of Type 1 diabetes patients.

The study reverse transcribed the entire isolated RNA, so it sequenced expressed TCRB transcripts. Profiled with immunoSEQ multiplex PCR; TCRdb holds only in-frame clones, not every one. The sample yields around 140,000 clones, roughly 10% seen once. No antigen has been assigned to these receptors. The sequencing input was central memory CD4+ T cells from blood. The source is a man younger than 40 with type 1 diabetes.

The chain links TRBV5-1 to TRBJ1-3; D call uncertain. V gave up 4 bases and J gave up 0 bases, with 8 bases separating them. The CDR3 sequence is 14 residues long. The germline V gene encodes CDR1 SGHRS and CDR2 YFSETQ. Written as DNA, the CDR3 is TGCGCCAGCAGCCCAGGTGGCTCTGGAAACACCATATATTTT. Its protein is CASSPGGSGNTIYF.

The chain employs TRBV5-1 and TRBJ1-2; 7 bases map to TRBD1. Germline V gene lookup returns CDR1 SGHRS and CDR2 YFSETQ. The CDR3 runs to 15 residues. V dropped 4 bases and J dropped 6; count of bases not matched to a gene: 12. CDR3 residues: CASSRGDVQGDGYTF. In nucleotides, the CDR3 is TGCGCCAGCAGCCGAGGGGACGTTCAGGGGGATGGCTACACCTTC.

The V call is TRBV28, the J call TRBJ1-2, with 7 positions matching TRBD1. The V gene's germline CDR1 is MDHEN and CDR2 SYDVKM. The trim removed 6 bases at V and 1 base at J, leaving 8 bases unmatched. CDR3 length: 15 amino acids. Here the CDR3 DNA reads TGTGCCAGCAGGAAACCGGGACAGAGTAACTATGGCTACACCTTC. Translating it yields CASRKPGQSNYGYTF.